This TCR beta chain is drawn from a study of vaccination and CD4 T cells after COVID-19. Turning to the study itself: Participants received two doses of either BNT162b2 or mRNA-1273 vaccine. Treatment of control cultures consisted of a CEFX pool, an HIV-1 Nef pool, or no peptide.

Treatment: approximately 11-day PBMC culture with coronavirus spike peptide pools or control peptides (ViraFEST assay). The table lists this clonotype with a few counts. Its antigen is not known. Sequenced with the Oncomine TCR Beta short-read assay was DNA taken from cultured CD4+ T cells. Via MiXCR, TCRdb re-called the PCR reads, giving one row per CDR3 protein. The sample contains some 10,000 distinct CDR3 sequences, around a third of which appear only once. In germline, CDR1 is MNHNS, CDR2 SASEGT. This CDR3 is built from 16 residues. Between the trimmed V and J ends, which lost 2 bases and 2 bases, there was a span of 15 bases.

This sequence originates from a human donor who had recovered from COVID-19. The sample taken for sequencing was CD4+ T cells from blood, cultured in vitro. The chain links TRBV6-1 to TRBJ1-1, with D possibly being TRBD1 (6 bases). For the CDR3, the DNA is TGTGCCAGCAGTGAACCAGGGGCCCCAACAAACACTGAAGCTTTCTTT. This encodes CASSEPGAPTNTEAFF.